The next 32 T cell receptor beta chains were all read from a single sample in a study of vaccination and CD4 T cells after COVID-19. Treatment defined: roughly 10-day PBMC culture with coronavirus spike peptide pools or control peptides (ViraFEST assay). The unexposed donor gave CD4+ T cells before the COVID-19 pandemic (2011-2018). The assay that was used to sequence DNA from cultured CD4+ T cells was the Oncomine TCR Beta short-read assay. TCRdb redid the calling of the PCR reads with MiXCR, one entry per CDR3 protein. The top ten hold 17% of the sample, which has some 10,000 distinct CDR3 sequences, around 48% seen once. These receptors lack a known antigen. The sample taken for sequencing was CD4+ T cells from blood, cultured in vitro. The source is a human donor in good health.

The chain joins TRBV5-1 to TRBJ1-6; no clear D. CDR1 is SGHRS, CDR2 YFSETQ, per germline. This CDR3 spans 15 amino acids. The V end was cut by 3 bases, the J end by 5 bases, with 12 bases between. The CDR3 sequence is CASSYRTGNNSPLHF. CDR3 nucleotides: TGCGCCAGCAGCTACCGGACGGGGAATAATTCACCCCTCCACTTT.

Only a few counts were recorded for this clonotype. The chain employs TRBV11-2 and TRBJ1-2, with 7 positions matching TRBD1. CDR3 length equals 15 residues. Germline V gene sequence: CDR1 SGHAT, CDR2 FQNNGV. After removal of 5 bases from V and 4 bases from J, the junction contained 10 bases not matched to a gene. The CDR3 DNA reads TGTGCCAGCAGCGAGGAGACAGGGAGTCCCTATGGCTACACCTTC. This encodes CASSEETGSPYGYTF.

This clonotype has a handful of counts. The DNA of the CDR3 is TGTGCCAGCAGCTTTAACAGAGATCAGCCCCAGCATTTT. Protein: CASSFNRDQPQHF. The chain recombines TRBV7-9 with TRBJ1-5; D gene ambiguous. V lost 3 bases and J lost 5, with 8 bases in between. This CDR3 contains 13 residues. The V gene's germline CDR1 is SEHNR and CDR2 FQNEAQ (reference sequence).

This clonotype was picked up a small number of times. The chain joins TRBV20-1 to TRBJ1-1; a weak D match, TRBD1 (5 bases). The CDR3 totals 15 residues. Trimming removed 0 bases at V and 4 bases at J, with 15 bases between. From germline, CDR1 is DFQATT and CDR2 SNEGSKA (reference sequence). The chain's CDR3 is CSARDSIGGATEAFF. The CDR3 DNA sequence: TGCAGTGCTAGAGATAGTATCGGAGGGGCCACTGAAGCTTTCTTT.

V gene TRBV7-9 combines with J gene TRBJ1-5; no definite D call. The CDR3 is 12 amino acids. Germline CDR1 and CDR2: SEHNR and FQNEAQ (reference sequence). V was trimmed by 1 base and J by 5 bases, leaving 3 bases between them. CDR3 protein: CASSLDYQPQHF. For the CDR3, the DNA is TGTGCCAGCAGCTTAGACTATCAGCCCCAGCATTTT.

This clonotype was observed a few times. V usage is TRBV6-5 and J usage is TRBJ1-1; 11 nucleotides agree with TRBD1. Trimming took 0 bases from V and 4 from J; bases not matched to a gene: 7. The CDR3 spans 17 residues. Germline lookup yields CDR1 MNHEY and CDR2 SVGAGI. CDR3 DNA: TGTGCCAGCAGTTACTCCCTCGGGACAGGGGGACTCACTGAAGCTTTCTTT. It is translated as CASSYSLGTGGLTEAFF.

This clonotype has a handful of counts. The rearrangement links TRBV7-7 to TRBJ2-5; D unclear. The CDR3 extends over 15 amino acids. Germline loops: CDR1 SSHAT, CDR2 FNYEAQ (reference sequence). V lost 4 bases and J lost 1, with 13 bases in between. Here the CDR3 DNA reads TGTGCCAGCAGCTCAGAACACCGGCCCCAAGAGACCCAGTACTTC. As protein: CASSSEHRPQETQYF.

The chain links TRBV7-9 to TRBJ2-3; D might be TRBD2 (6 bases). The CDR3 has 17 residues. V shed 5 bases and J shed 1 base, with 19 bases lying between them. Germline values: CDR1 SEHNR, CDR2 FQNEAQ (reference sequence). The CDR3 sequence: CASSARSAPGGTDTQYF. CDR3 in DNA: TGTGCCAGCAGCGCGCGTAGCGCGCCGGGGGGCACAGATACGCAGTATTTT.

V gene TRBV6-1 combines with J gene TRBJ2-7; 11 positions agree with TRBD1. Unmatched junction bases numbered 5, after V lost 5 bases and J lost 5 bases. The CDR3 loop spans 14 amino acids. Germline V gives CDR1 MNHNS, CDR2 SASEGT. The CDR3 region is CASSHGTGGDEQYF. The CDR3 DNA is TGTGCCAGCAGTCACGGGACAGGGGGTGACGAGCAGTACTTC.

This clonotype ranks as large. The rearrangement joins TRBV6-1 to TRBJ1-2; the D gene is possibly TRBD1 (6 bases). The V and J ends lost 8 bases and 7 bases respectively, with 14 bases between them. CDR1 is MNHNS and CDR2 is SASEGT in the germline V gene. The CDR3 contains 12 residues. CDR3 sequence (DNA): TGTGCCAGCTGGACAGCCCTCCCTGGCTACACCTTC. Translating gives CASWTALPGYTF.

This clonotype has a handful of counts. V is TRBV24-1 and J is TRBJ2-1, with TRBD1 matching over 9 bases. CDR1 KGHDR and CDR2 SFDVKD come from the germline V gene. Trimming at V came to 4 bases and at J to 6 bases, leaving 6 bases not matched to a gene. CDR3 length: 15 amino acids. CDR3 sequence reads: CATSDSGQGINEQFF. The CDR3 region has the DNA TGTGCCACCAGTGACTCTGGACAGGGGATCAATGAGCAGTTCTTC.

The V and J genes are TRBV7-2 and TRBJ1-1, with D possibly TRBD1 on 6 matching bases. This CDR3 has 14 residues. Between the trimmed V and J ends, which lost 5 bases and 8 bases, there was a span of 18 bases. From germline, CDR1 is SGHTA and CDR2 FQGNSA. The CDR3 coding sequence is TGTGCCAGCAGCCCCGAAGGACGGGGGCGGGAAGCTTTCTTT. Protein product: CASSPEGRGREAFF.

This chain connects TRBV28 to TRBJ1-2; 8 positions match TRBD1. With 6 bases clipped from V and 1 base from J, the junction kept 10 bases outside the gene matches. The CDR3 contains 16 residues. Germline V gene lookup returns CDR1 MDHEN and CDR2 SYDVKM. In nucleotides, the CDR3 is TGTGCCAGCAGCCCACAAGGACAGGGCTATAACTATGGCTACACCTTC. This sequence encodes CASSPQGQGYNYGYTF.

V gene TRBV5-5 combines with J gene TRBJ2-5; 7 nucleotides align to TRBD2. The junction had 9 bases not matched to a gene; V was cut back by 2 bases and J by 2 bases. The CDR3 is made up of 16 amino acids. CDR1 is SGHKS and CDR2 is YYEKEE in the germline V gene (reference sequence). CDR3: CASSFLLAATQETQYF. DNA for the CDR3: TGTGCCAGCAGCTTCCTCCTAGCGGCCACACAAGAGACCCAGTACTTC.

The chain couples TRBV6-5 to TRBJ1-3; D may be TRBD1 (5 bases). The V and J ends lost 4 bases and 2 bases respectively, with 12 bases between them. CDR3 length: 15 amino acids. Germline V lookup: CDR1 MNHEY, CDR2 SVGAGI. As DNA, the CDR3 is TGTGCCAGCAGTTTAAAGGGGACTACTGGAAACACCATATATTTT. Its protein is CASSLKGTTGNTIYF.

The rearrangement links TRBV7-9 to TRBJ2-2; D unclear. V was shortened by 2 bases and J by 4 bases, with 11 bases between the two germline ends. The CDR3 runs 15 residues. CDR1 and CDR2 from the germline V gene are SEHNR and FQNEAQ (reference sequence). CDR3 sequence (DNA): TGTGCCAGCAGCTTACTTCGGGCAGGCACCGGGGAGCTGTTTTTT. Translated, it gives CASSLLRAGTGELFF. Looking up the rest from reference TRBV7-9 and TRBJ2-2 gives the full variable domain: DTGVSQNPRHKITKRGQNVTFRCDPISEHNRLYWYRQTLGQGPEFLTYFQNEAQLEKSRLLSDRFSAERPKGSFSTLEIQRTEQGDSAMYLCASSLLRAGTGELFFGEGSRLTVL.

The sample holds a few counts of this clonotype. V and J are TRBV6-5 and TRBJ2-7, with TRBD2 matching over 11 bases. V dropped 2 bases and J dropped 0; count of bases not matched to a gene: 6. There are 17 residues in the CDR3. Looked up from germline, CDR1 is MNHEY and CDR2 is SVGAGI. In nucleotides, the CDR3 is TGTGCCAGCAGTTACGGGACTAGCGGAACTCGCTCCTACGAGCAGTACTTC. This codes for CASSYGTSGTRSYEQYF.

V is TRBV20-1 and J is TRBJ2-3; TRBD2 agrees at 8 bases. The CDR3 covers 13 residues. CDR1 is DFQATT, CDR2 SNEGSKA, per germline (reference sequence). V dropped 5 bases and J dropped 1; count of bases not matched to a gene: 2. CDR3 loop: CSASAGGTDTQYF. In DNA, the CDR3 is TGCAGTGCTTCAGCGGGGGGCACAGATACGCAGTATTTT.

The rearrangement joins TRBV7-9 to TRBJ1-3; a possible D gene is TRBD1 (5 bases). This CDR3 has 15 amino acids. Trimming cost V 5 bases and J 4 bases, with 15 bases left between them. Germline V gene sequence: CDR1 SEHNR, CDR2 FQNEAQ (reference sequence). CDR3 sequence: CASSPPFRVGNTIYF. In DNA form, the CDR3 reads TGTGCCAGCAGCCCCCCATTCAGGGTGGGAAACACCATATATTTT. The variable domain in full, completed from reference TRBV7-9 and TRBJ1-3, reads DTGVSQNPRHKITKRGQNVTFRCDPISEHNRLYWYRQTLGQGPEFLTYFQNEAQLEKSRLLSDRFSAERPKGSFSTLEIQRTEQGDSAMYLCASSPPFRVGNTIYFGEGSWLTVV.

The genes are TRBV6-5 and TRBJ1-3; maybe TRBD1 (5 bases). Germline V lookup: CDR1 MNHEY, CDR2 SVGAGI. Trimming removed 3 bases at V and 0 bases at J, with 6 bases between. The CDR3 totals 14 residues. CDR3 region: CASSYGGSGNTIYF. The DNA for the CDR3 is TGTGCCAGCAGTTATGGGGGCTCTGGAAACACCATATATTTT.

The chain is built from TRBV18 and TRBJ1-1; D call uncertain. This CDR3 is built from 13 residues. Germline CDR1 reads KGHSH; CDR2 reads LQKENI. Deletions cut 4 bases from V and 1 base from J, with 7 bases between. The CDR3 nucleotides read TGTGCCAGCTCACTCATGGGGAACACTGAAGCTTTCTTT. It yields the protein CASSLMGNTEAFF.

This clonotype appeared a few times. This chain uses TRBV19 with TRBJ1-5; D may be TRBD1 (5 bases). CDR3 length: 15 amino acids. V was shortened by 3 bases and J by 2 bases, with 11 bases between the two germline ends. Germline assignment: CDR1 LNHDA and CDR2 SQIVND (reference sequence). The CDR3 nucleotides read TGTGCCAGTAGTATGCCGGACAAGGGCAATCAGCCCCAGCATTTT. It codes for CASSMPDKGNQPQHF.

The V call is TRBV7-9, the J call TRBJ1-5; a possible D gene is TRBD1 (5 bases). The CDR3 length is 13 residues. The V and J ends lost 5 bases and 7 bases respectively, with 12 bases between them. Germline lookup yields CDR1 SEHNR and CDR2 FQNEAQ (reference sequence). Here the CDR3 reads CASSVGHNQPQHF. CDR3 DNA: TGTGCCAGCAGCGTAGGACATAACCAGCCCCAGCATTTT.

This chain links TRBV4-1 with TRBJ1-1; D remains ambiguous. With 2 bases removed from V and 1 base from J, the gap between germline ends came to 8 bases. This CDR3 is 14 amino acids long. The germline gives CDR1 MGHRA, CDR2 YSYEKL. CDR3 DNA sequence: TGCGCCAGCAGCCAACGTGCCGCGAACACTGAAGCTTTCTTT. The encoded protein is CASSQRAANTEAFF.

The chain's CDR3 is CASSLLGGGRSPLHF. DNA of the CDR3: TGTGCCAGCAGCCTCCTAGGTGGGGGTAGGTCACCCCTCCACTTT. The V call is TRBV7-2, the J call TRBJ1-6; tentatively, D is TRBD1 (5 bases). Looked up from germline, CDR1 is SGHTA and CDR2 is FQGNSA. The CDR3 spans 15 residues. Trimming stripped 5 bases from V and 10 bases from J, with 18 bases between.

This clonotype occurred a few times. This chain connects TRBV20-1 to TRBJ2-5; 8 nucleotides line up with TRBD1. Germline CDR1 is DFQATT and CDR2 is SNEGSKA (reference sequence). Trimming at V came to 5 bases and at J to 4 bases, leaving 6 bases not matched to a gene. This CDR3 is built from 13 residues. CDR3 sequence reads: CSALDRARETQYF. DNA of the CDR3: TGCAGTGCTTTGGACAGGGCGAGAGAGACCCAGTACTTC.

The chain uses TRBV12-3 or TRBV12-4 and TRBJ1-2; TRBD1 aligns across 9 bases. V gave up 5 bases and J gave up 3 bases; unmatched junction bases: 1. This CDR3 spans 13 amino acids. This CDR3 is CASSGDRDYGYTF. CDR3 bases: TGTGCCAGCAGTGGGGACAGGGACTATGGCTACACCTTC.

The chain recombines TRBV6-2 or TRBV6-3 with TRBJ1-2; D not certain. V shed 2 bases and J shed 0 bases, with 4 bases lying between them. The germline V gene encodes CDR1 MNHEY and CDR2 SVGEGT. This CDR3 contains 13 residues. CDR3 sequence (DNA): TGTGCCAGCAGTTACGCCTCTAACTATGGCTACACCTTC. Translation: CASSYASNYGYTF.

This clonotype appeared a single time. CDR3: CASSSLNGEQFF. Here the CDR3 DNA reads TGTGCCAGCAGTTCCCTAAATGGTGAGCAGTTCTTC. The chain recombines TRBV11-2 with TRBJ2-1; D uncertain. Germline CDR1 is SGHAT and CDR2 is FQNNGV. The CDR3 sequence is 12 residues long. Between the trimmed V and J ends, which lost 6 bases and 9 bases, there was a span of 12 bases.

This rearrangement joins TRBV5-1 to TRBJ2-3; D may be TRBD2 (6 bases). Germline assignment: CDR1 SGHRS and CDR2 YFSETQ. This CDR3 spans 14 amino acids. V shed 5 bases and J shed 7 bases, with 17 bases lying between them. As DNA, the CDR3 is TGCGCCAGCAGACCAGATTGGGGGGTAAATACGCAGTATTTT. Protein product: CASRPDWGVNTQYF.

This rearrangement joins TRBV20-1 to TRBJ2-5; tentatively, D is TRBD1 or TRBD2 (5 bases each). CDR1 and CDR2 (germline): DFQATT, SNEGSKA (reference sequence). The CDR3 loop spans 17 amino acids. V was pared by 0 bases and J by 5 bases, with 22 bases between. CDR3 sequence reads: CSARDLLPRRGPETQYF. The CDR3 DNA follows: TGCAGTGCTAGAGATCTCCTTCCCCGTCGGGGCCCGGAGACCCAGTACTTC.

This chain links TRBV6-1 with TRBJ1-2; the D is unclear. Germline V gives CDR1 MNHNS, CDR2 SASEGT. Trimming stripped 8 bases from V and 8 bases from J, with 12 bases between. The CDR3 extends over 11 amino acids. The CDR3: CASGQYLGYTF. The CDR3 DNA reads as TGTGCCAGCGGGCAGTACCTCGGCTACACCTTC.